Listed below are T cell receptor beta chains from one sample, sequenced in a study of human T cells and chemical hapten exposure. TCRdb fed the 5' RACE reads into MiXCR, producing one record per CDR3 protein. In the table there are approximately 80,000 distinct CDR3 sequences, approximately 16% of which are singletons. Source of these receptors: a female donor in good health. Both conserved end residues are part of each CDR3. D genes are given only for firm matches. Expanded clones are given a class, and other clones once, few, many or no size at all.

J gene,V gene,clone size,D gene,CDR3 protein,CDR3 DNA
TRBJ2-5,TRBV10-3,-,-,CAISERTQETQYF,TGTGCCATCAGTGAGCGGACACAAGAGACCCAGTACTTC
TRBJ2-1,TRBV27,few,-,CASSFGGTEYNEQFF,TGTGCCAGCAGTTTCGGAGGGACAGAATACAATGAGCAGTTCTTC
TRBJ1-2,TRBV20-1,many,-,CSCMMGEASTF,TGCAGTTGTATGATGGGGGAGGCCTCCACCTTC
TRBJ2-7,TRBV6-2/TRBV6-3,few,-,CASSYFSSREQYF,TGTGCCAGCAGTTACTTCAGTAGCCGCGAGCAGTACTTC
TRBJ2-1,TRBV20-1,few,-,CSALRAQVEQFF,TGCAGTGCCCTCCGGGCACAGGTTGAGCAGTTCTTC
TRBJ1-2,TRBV12-3/TRBV12-4,-,-,CASSARQAGANYGYTF,TGTGCCAGCAGTGCCCGACAGGCCGGAGCTAACTATGGCTACACCTTC
TRBJ2-6,TRBV18,-,-,CASSPSSVSGANVLTF,TGTGCCAGCTCACCTTCCTCAGTCTCTGGGGCCAACGTCCTGACTTTC
TRBJ2-7,TRBV20-1,-,TRBD2,CSARPSREYYYEQYF,TGCAGTGCTCGACCTTCGCGGGAGTATTATTACGAGCAGTACTTC
TRBJ1-5,TRBV19,-,-,CASHPSTTNNQPQHF,TGTGCCAGCCACCCCTCGACAACAAACAATCAGCCCCAGCATTTT
TRBJ1-1,TRBV7-8,many,-,CASSPLVGASTEAFF,TGTGCCAGCAGCCCCCTGGTAGGCGCGAGCACTGAAGCTTTCTTT
TRBJ1-1,TRBV20-1,-,TRBD1,CSAMQGAAEAFF,TGCAGTGCTATGCAGGGGGCGGCTGAAGCTTTCTTT
TRBJ2-3,TRBV5-4,few,TRBD2,CASSREGQGRDTQYF,TGTGCCAGCAGCAGGGAGGGGCAGGGAAGAGATACGCAGTATTTT
TRBJ1-2,TRBV29-1,-,-,CSVVGGQGYGYTF,TGCAGCGTTGTAGGGGGGCAGGGCTATGGCTACACCTTC
TRBJ1-2,TRBV13,-,-,CASSLGTRTANYGYTF,TGTGCCAGCAGCTTAGGCACAAGAACTGCTAACTATGGCTACACCTTC
TRBJ2-7,TRBV19,-,-,CASSFSDTYEQYF,TGTGCCAGTAGTTTTTCGGACACGTACGAGCAGTACTTC
TRBJ1-4,TRBV20-1,-,-,CSARAPNERQGGEKLFF,TGCAGTGCTAGAGCCCCTAATGAGCGCCAGGGTGGGGAAAAACTGTTTTTT
TRBJ2-2,TRBV14,-,TRBD2,CASSQVGLARGTGELFF,TGTGCCAGCAGCCAAGTAGGACTAGCCCGGGGGACCGGGGAGCTGTTTTTT
TRBJ2-1,TRBV11-2,-,TRBD2,CASSLGAGEYNEQFF,TGTGCCAGCAGCTTAGGGGCGGGAGAATACAATGAGCAGTTCTTC
TRBJ1-2,TRBV6-1,few,-,CASHGDEYGYTF,TGTGCCAGTCACGGGGATGAATATGGCTACACCTTC
TRBJ2-5,TRBV27,-,-,CASSSLATQETQYF,TGTGCCAGCAGTTCACTAGCAACCCAAGAGACCCAGTACTTC
TRBJ1-1,TRBV20-1,-,-,CSATTISRAEAFF,TGCAGTGCTACCACCATATCTCGGGCTGAAGCTTTCTTT
TRBJ1-1,TRBV5-1,-,-,CASSPDGHTEAFF,TGCGCCAGCAGCCCCGACGGCCACACTGAAGCTTTCTTT
TRBJ2-3,TRBV7-8,medium-sized,-,CASSGGHGSIRQYF,TGTGCCAGCAGCGGGGGCCATGGTTCGATTAGGCAGTATTTT
TRBJ2-7,TRBV5-1,few,TRBD1,CASSLDGTAISYEQYF,TGCGCCAGCAGCTTGGATGGGACAGCTATATCCTACGAGCAGTACTTC
TRBJ2-1,TRBV12-3/TRBV12-4,few,TRBD1,CASSPDRASLLSSYNEQFF,TGTGCCAGCAGCCCGGACAGGGCCTCACTACTAAGCTCCTACAATGAGCAGTTCTTC
TRBJ1-4,TRBV12-3/TRBV12-4,few,TRBD1,CASSTSTGREKLFF,TGTGCCAGCAGTACCTCGACAGGGCGGGAAAAACTGTTTTTT
TRBJ2-2,TRBV27,-,TRBD2,CASSPHGRTPGELFF,TGTGCCAGCAGCCCGCACGGGAGGACCCCCGGGGAGCTGTTTTTT
TRBJ2-3,TRBV5-4,-,-,CASSLDKNTQYF,TGTGCCAGCAGCTTGGATAAAAATACGCAGTATTTT
TRBJ2-7,TRBV7-9,many,-,CASSRGGQYEQYF,TGTGCCAGCAGCCGTGGAGGACAGTACGAGCAGTACTTC
TRBJ1-2,TRBV6-5,many,TRBD1,CASSGQGNKERYGYTF,TGTGCCAGCAGCGGACAGGGGAATAAGGAGCGCTATGGCTACACCTTC
TRBJ1-1,TRBV5-1,-,TRBD1,CASSVTGATSGTEAFF,TGCGCCAGCAGCGTTACAGGGGCGACGTCGGGCACTGAAGCTTTCTTT
TRBJ2-1,TRBV2,few,-,CASSANGLSGEQFF,TGTGCCAGCAGTGCGAACGGGCTTAGTGGTGAGCAGTTCTTC
TRBJ1-1,TRBV3-1,-,-,CASSPSDRGNTEAFF,TGTGCCAGCAGCCCCTCAGACAGAGGGAACACTGAAGCTTTCTTT
TRBJ2-1,TRBV24-1,-,-,CATSGPSSGDEQFF,TGTGCCACCAGTGGGCCCTCCTCGGGGGATGAGCAGTTCTTC
TRBJ2-5,TRBV20-1,-,TRBD1,CSAKGDLGRQGSLETQYF,TGCAGTGCTAAAGGGGATCTGGGAAGACAGGGGAGTTTGGAGACCCAGTACTTC
TRBJ2-7,TRBV20-1,-,-,CSARSIRSGEQYF,TGCAGTGCTAGATCCATTCGGTCGGGCGAGCAGTACTTC
TRBJ2-6,TRBV5-1,-,TRBD1,CASSYTTGSGANVLTF,TGCGCCAGCAGCTACACGACAGGGTCTGGGGCCAACGTCCTGACTTTC
TRBJ2-5,TRBV7-2,-,TRBD2,CASSLVGTSYETQYF,TGTGCCAGCAGCTTAGTCGGGACTAGCTACGAGACCCAGTACTTC
TRBJ2-2,TRBV4-1,-,TRBD2,CASSQGPGLAGGGAGELFF,TGCGCCAGCAGCCAAGGCCCGGGACTAGCGGGGGGTGGGGCCGGGGAGCTGTTTTTT
TRBJ2-6,TRBV12-3/TRBV12-4,-,-,CASSVNGGANVLTF,TGTGCCAGCAGTGTGAACGGTGGGGCCAACGTCCTGACTTTC
TRBJ1-1,TRBV20-1,few,TRBD1,CSAKTTGWGTEAFF,TGCAGTGCTAAGACGACAGGGTGGGGCACTGAAGCTTTCTTT
TRBJ2-4,TRBV20-1,-,-,CSARSGLITKNIQYF,TGCAGTGCTAGATCAGGGTTAATAACCAAAAACATTCAGTACTTC
TRBJ2-3,TRBV7-2,-,TRBD2,CASSPSGGAGGTDTQYF,TGTGCCAGCAGCCCTAGCGGGGGGGCCGGGGGCACAGATACGCAGTATTTT